This T cell receptor (beta chain) emerged from a study of T cell responses to AZD1222 COVID-19 vaccine (dated by TCRdb to the early 2020s). Regarding the research as a whole: AZD1222 recipients given second doses at about 4 weeks or at about 12 weeks were pooled, since spike-specific TCR depth and breadth were not found to differ between the two schedules. A total of approximately 230 trial participants underwent TCR sequencing, of whom around 200 received two doses of AZD1222 and roughly 25 received two doses of the MenACWY control vaccine. Trial participants were enrolled by age into 18-55, 56-69 and 70-plus year subgroups, with roughly 160, 29 and 62 TCR-sequenced participants respectively. Findings and caveats that apply to the study as a whole: Spike-specific TCR breadth and depth rose significantly after two AZD1222 doses compared with day 0 and with MenACWY recipients. Because no day 14 peak-response samples were available, the repertoires could be characterized only after the peak T cell response. The whole spike protein was spanned by vaccine-associated CD4 TCRs, and dominant responses were seen in regions 160-218 and 743-854. Nearly half of unique spike-specific TCRs reportedly recognized epitopes outside regions mutated in the B.1.351 and B.1.1.7 variants. Conclusions about previously exposed vaccinees are limited, since just five or six AZD1222 recipients were seropositive for SARS-CoV-2 at baseline. Participants were mostly white British, with more females than males. The authors suggested clonal diversity may have been underestimated. In the small 56-69-year group, the increase in depth fell short of significance, most likely because of low power.

Reading the label with the study, this specimen's time point is: baseline before first vaccination. Vaccinee samples were obtained from the UK trials COV001 and COV002, which included a single-blind randomized controlled phase 2/3 trial of AZD1222 (ChAdOx1 nCoV-19) in healthy adults. For TCRbeta chain sequencing, PBMC samples were collected from trial participants at day 0 and at day 28 after the second dose. The CDR3 regions of human TCRbeta chains were analyzed by immunosequencing. Concerning the study's data processing: TCRs in the repertoires were compared against a reference library of SARS-CoV-2-specific TCRs that had been generated with the MIRA antigen-specificity platform. Breadth was defined as the fraction of unique TCRs that were SARS-CoV-2-associated, and depth was defined as the fraction of total T cells that were SARS-CoV-2-associated. Each spike-specific TCR was assigned to its reactive spike region and to a CD4 or CD8 class using the MIRA data. Log10-transformed breadth and depth values were compared by one-way ANOVA with Sidak's multiple comparisons tests. The source is immuneACCESS, and TCRdb retained only in-frame sequences with V and J called. Part of the clones is not carried over; for the studies checked, unresolved V genes explain less than half of this, and the remainder is unexplained. The V and J calls and clone size were taken over from that table, and D and trimming were inferred from the DNA. A total of some 96,000 clones appear in this sample, around 89% of them only once. Of the sample, 2.5% to 3% falls within the top ten clones.

Concerning this clone itself: Its antigen is still unknown. The record has no base qualities; no much larger clone is one base away.

Sequencing was performed on peripheral blood, taken on day 0 of AZD1222 vaccination. The source of this sequence is an adult in good health.

The DNA sequence is given as TGTGCCACCAGTGATAGGGTTGGGCGCAATGAGCAGTTCTTC. Translated, it reads CATSDRVGRNEQFF. The rearranged segments are TRBV24-1 and TRBJ2-1; the D segment cannot be called with confidence. The CDR3 goes from the cysteine to the phenylalanine over 14 residues. Only the CDR3 DNA is retained, 42 bases long and in frame from the first base. Sequences KGHDR (CDR1) and SFDVKD (CDR2) are obtained from the germline V gene. V is reduced by 3 bases and J by 6 bases, leaving a spacing of 11 bases between them.